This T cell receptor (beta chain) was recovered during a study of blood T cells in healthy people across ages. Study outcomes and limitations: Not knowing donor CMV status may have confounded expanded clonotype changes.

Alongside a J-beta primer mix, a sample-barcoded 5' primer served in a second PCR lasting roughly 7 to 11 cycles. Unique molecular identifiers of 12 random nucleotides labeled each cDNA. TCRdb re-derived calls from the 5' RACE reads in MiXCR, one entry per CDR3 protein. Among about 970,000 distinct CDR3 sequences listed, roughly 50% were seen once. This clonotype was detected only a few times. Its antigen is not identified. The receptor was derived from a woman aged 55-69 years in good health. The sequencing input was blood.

CDR3 nucleotides: TGTGCCAGCAGGCAGCTAGCGGGAGCGAACACAGATACGCAGTATTTT. It yields the protein CASRQLAGANTDTQYF. The V call is TRBV5-5, the J call TRBJ2-3; TRBD2 agrees at 10 bases. CDR1 and CDR2 from the germline V gene are SGHKS and YYEKEE (reference sequence). This CDR3 spans 16 amino acids. V lost 5 bases, J lost 2 bases, and 8 bases stayed unmatched. The full variable domain, with the rest looked up from reference TRBV5-5 and TRBJ2-3, is DAGVTQSPTHLIKTRGQQVTLRCSPISGHKSVSWYQQVLGQGPQFIFQYYEKEERGRGNFPDRFSARQFPNYSSELNVNALLLGDSALYLCASRQLAGANTDTQYFGPGTRLTVL.